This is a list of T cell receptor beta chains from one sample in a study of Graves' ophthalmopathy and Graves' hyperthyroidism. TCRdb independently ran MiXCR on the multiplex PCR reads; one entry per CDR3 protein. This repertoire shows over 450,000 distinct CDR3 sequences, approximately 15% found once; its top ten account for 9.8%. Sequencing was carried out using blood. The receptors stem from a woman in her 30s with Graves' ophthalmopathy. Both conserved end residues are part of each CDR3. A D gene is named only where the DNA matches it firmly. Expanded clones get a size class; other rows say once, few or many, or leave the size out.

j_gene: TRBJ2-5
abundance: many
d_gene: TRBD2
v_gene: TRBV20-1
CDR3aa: CSANGLAGGQRETQYF
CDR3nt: TGCAGTGCTAACGGCCTGGCGGGGGGGCAGCGAGAGACCCAGTACTTC

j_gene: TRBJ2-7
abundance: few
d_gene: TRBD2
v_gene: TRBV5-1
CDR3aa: CASSLSAGGPGKPWYF
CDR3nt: TGCGCCAGCAGCCTTTCCGCGGGGGGCCCGGGTAAGCCTTGGTACTTC

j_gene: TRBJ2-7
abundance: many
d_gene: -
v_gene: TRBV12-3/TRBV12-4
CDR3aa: CASSNKIGPGPYEQYF
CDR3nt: TGTGCCAGCAGCAACAAAATTGGCCCAGGCCCCTACGAGCAGTACTTC

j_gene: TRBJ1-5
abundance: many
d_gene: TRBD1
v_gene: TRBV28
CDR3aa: CASNLREGRRGPSGNQPQHF
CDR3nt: TGTGCCAGCAACCTACGTGAGGGGCGAAGGGGGCCAAGTGGCAATCAGCCCCAGCATTTT

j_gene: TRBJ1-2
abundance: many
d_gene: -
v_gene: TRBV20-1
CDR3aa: CSARGRQANYGYTF
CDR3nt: TGCAGTGCTAGGGGACGGCAAGCTAACTATGGCTACACCTTC

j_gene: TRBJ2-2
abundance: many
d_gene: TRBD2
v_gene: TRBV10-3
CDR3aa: CAVSLAGNTGELFF
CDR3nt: TGTGCCGTCTCCCTAGCGGGAAACACCGGGGAGCTGTTTTTT

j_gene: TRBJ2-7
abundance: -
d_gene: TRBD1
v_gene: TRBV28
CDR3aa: CAMTSLDRGGQGSYEQCF
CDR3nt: TGTGCTATGACCTCCTTGGACAGGGGGGGCCAGGGCTCCTACGAGCAGTGCTTC

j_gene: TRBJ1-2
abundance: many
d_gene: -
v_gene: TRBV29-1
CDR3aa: CSVDTGSRGYGYTF
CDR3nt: TGCAGCGTTGACACAGGGTCTAGGGGCTATGGCTACACCTTC

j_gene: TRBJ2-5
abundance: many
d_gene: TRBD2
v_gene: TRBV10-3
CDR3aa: CAISEGSGRAVETQYF
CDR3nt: TGTGCCATCAGTGAAGGCAGCGGGAGGGCCGTAGAGACCCAGTACTTC

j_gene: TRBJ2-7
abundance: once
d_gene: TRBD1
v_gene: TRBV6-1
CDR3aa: CASRTRGLDRRGGEQYF
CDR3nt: TGTGCCAGCAGAACTAGGGGGCTTGACAGGCGTGGTGGGGAGCAGTACTTC

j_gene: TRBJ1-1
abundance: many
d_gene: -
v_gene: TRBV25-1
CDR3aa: CASSVHSYTEAFF
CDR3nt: TGTGCCAGCAGTGTCCACAGCTACACTGAAGCTTTCTTT

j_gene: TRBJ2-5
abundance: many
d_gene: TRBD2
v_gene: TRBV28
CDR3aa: CASSLRTSGRRETQYF
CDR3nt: TGTGCCAGCAGTCTTAGGACTAGCGGGAGGCGGGAGACCCAGTACTTC

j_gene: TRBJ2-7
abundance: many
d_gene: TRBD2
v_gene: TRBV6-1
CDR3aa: CASSPGGFYEQYF
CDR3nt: TGTGCCAGCAGTCCGGGGGGGTTCTACGAGCAGTACTTC

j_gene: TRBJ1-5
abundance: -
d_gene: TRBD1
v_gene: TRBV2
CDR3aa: CASSGAGGIQPQHF
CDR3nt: TGTGCCAGCTCGGGGGCAGGGGGCATTCAGCCCCAGCATTTT

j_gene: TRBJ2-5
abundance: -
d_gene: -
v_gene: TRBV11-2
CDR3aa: CASSLDWSGRTQYF
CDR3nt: TGTGCCAGCAGCTTAGATTGGTCAGGTCGGACCCAGTACTTC

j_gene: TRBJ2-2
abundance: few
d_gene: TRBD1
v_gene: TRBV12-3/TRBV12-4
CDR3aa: CASSTRAGGNAGELFF
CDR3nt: TGTGCCAGCAGTACCCGGGCAGGGGGCAACGCCGGGGAGCTGTTTTTT

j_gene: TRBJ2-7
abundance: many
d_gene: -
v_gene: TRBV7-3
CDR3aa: CASSLTGGGREQYF
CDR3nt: TGTGCCAGCAGCTTAACAGGGGGGGGCCGGGAGCAGTACTTC

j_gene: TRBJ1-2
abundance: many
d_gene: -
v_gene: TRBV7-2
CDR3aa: CASSLISGTNNYGYTF
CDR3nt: TGTGCCAGCAGCTTAATTTCCGGGACAAACAACTATGGCTACACCTTC

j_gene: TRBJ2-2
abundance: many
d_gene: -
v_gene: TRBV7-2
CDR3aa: CASSPPGGSELFF
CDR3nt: TGTGCCAGCAGCCCCCCCGGCGGCTCCGAGCTGTTTTTT

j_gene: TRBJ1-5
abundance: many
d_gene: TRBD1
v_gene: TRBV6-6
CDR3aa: CASNQGGQPQHF
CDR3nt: TGTGCCAGCAACCAGGGGGGTCAGCCCCAGCATTTT

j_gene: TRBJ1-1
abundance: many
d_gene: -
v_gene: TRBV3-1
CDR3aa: CASSPHPRGTEAFF
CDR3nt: TGTGCCAGCAGCCCGCACCCCCGGGGCACTGAAGCTTTCTTT

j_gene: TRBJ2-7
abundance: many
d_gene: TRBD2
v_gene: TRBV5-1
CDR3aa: CASSPGTSGGHSYEQYF
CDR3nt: TGCGCCAGCAGCCCTGGGACTAGCGGGGGCCATTCCTACGAGCAGTACTTC

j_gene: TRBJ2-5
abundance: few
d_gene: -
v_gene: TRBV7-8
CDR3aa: CASSLRQFNRETQYF
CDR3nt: TGTGCCAGCAGCCTCAGACAGTTTAATCGGGAGACCCAGTACTTC

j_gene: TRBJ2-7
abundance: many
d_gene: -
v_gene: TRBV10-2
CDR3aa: CASRSSGYEQYF
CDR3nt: TGCGCCAGCCGATCATCGGGCTACGAGCAGTACTTC

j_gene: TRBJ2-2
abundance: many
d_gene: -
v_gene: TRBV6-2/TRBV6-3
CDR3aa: CASSRYRNTGELFF
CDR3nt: TGTGCCAGCAGTCGATACAGGAACACCGGGGAGCTGTTTTTT

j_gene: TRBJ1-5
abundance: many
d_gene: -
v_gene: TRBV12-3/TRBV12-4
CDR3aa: CASSLIAGVNQPQHF
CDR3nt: TGTGCCAGCAGTTTGATTGCAGGGGTAAATCAGCCCCAGCATTTT

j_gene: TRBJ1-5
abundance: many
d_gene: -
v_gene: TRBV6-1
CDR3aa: CASSEKERHRNQPQHF
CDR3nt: TGTGCCAGCAGTGAGAAAGAGAGACACCGCAATCAGCCCCAGCATTTT

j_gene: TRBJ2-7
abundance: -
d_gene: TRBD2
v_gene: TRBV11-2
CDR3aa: CASSLISSGRGTVVDEQYF
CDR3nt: TGTGCCAGCAGCTTAATCTCTAGCGGGAGGGGGACGGTTGTAGACGAGCAGTACTTC

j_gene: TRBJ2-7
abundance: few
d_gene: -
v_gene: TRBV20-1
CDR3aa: CSADRGWSSYEQYF
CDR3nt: TGCAGTGCTGACCGGGGTTGGAGCTCCTACGAGCAGTACTTC

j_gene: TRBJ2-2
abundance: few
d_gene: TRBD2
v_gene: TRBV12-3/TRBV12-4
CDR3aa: CASSFRREQGGELFF
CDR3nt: TGTGCCAGCAGTTTTCGGCGGGAGCAGGGCGGGGAGCTGTTTTTT

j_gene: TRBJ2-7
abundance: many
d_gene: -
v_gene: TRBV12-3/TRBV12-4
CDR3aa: CASSPHEGPIYEQYF
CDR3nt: TGTGCCAGCAGTCCGCATGAGGGACCGATCTACGAGCAGTACTTC

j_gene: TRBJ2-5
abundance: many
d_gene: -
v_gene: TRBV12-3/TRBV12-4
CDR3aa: CASSGVGETQYF
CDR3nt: TGTGCCAGCAGTGGGGTAGGGGAGACCCAGTACTTC

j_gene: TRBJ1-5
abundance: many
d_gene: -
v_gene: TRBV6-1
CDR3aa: CATSGVGPPQHF
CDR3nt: TGTGCCACGAGTGGTGTGGGGCCACCCCAGCATTTT

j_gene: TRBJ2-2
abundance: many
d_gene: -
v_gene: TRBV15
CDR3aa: CATKSGNTGELFF
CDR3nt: TGTGCCACCAAGTCTGGGAACACCGGGGAGCTGTTTTTT

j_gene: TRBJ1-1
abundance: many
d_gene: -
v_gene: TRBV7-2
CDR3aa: CASSLGPSTHTEAFF
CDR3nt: TGTGCCAGCAGCTTAGGCCCGTCCACTCACACTGAAGCTTTCTTT

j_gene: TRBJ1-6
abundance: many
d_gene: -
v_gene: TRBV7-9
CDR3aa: CASSLGQPSSPLHF
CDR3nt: TGTGCCAGCAGCTTAGGGCAGCCAAGTTCACCCCTCCACTTT

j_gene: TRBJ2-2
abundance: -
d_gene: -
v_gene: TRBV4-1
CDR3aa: CASSQAWTVNTGELFF
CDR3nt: TGCGCCAGCAGCCAAGCTTGGACAGTTAACACCGGGGAGCTGTTTTTT

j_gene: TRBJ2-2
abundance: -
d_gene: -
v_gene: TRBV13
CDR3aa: CASSTVNTGELFF
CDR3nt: TGTGCCAGCAGCACAGTTAACACCGGGGAGCTGTTTTTT

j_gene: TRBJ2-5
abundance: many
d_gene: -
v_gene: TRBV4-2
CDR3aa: CASSQDGRSQETQYF
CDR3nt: TGTGCCAGCAGCCAAGATGGCAGGTCCCAAGAGACCCAGTACTTC

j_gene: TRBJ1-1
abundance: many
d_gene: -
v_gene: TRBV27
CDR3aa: CASTSEGMNTEAFF
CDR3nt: TGTGCCAGCACCTCGGAGGGAATGAACACTGAAGCTTTCTTT

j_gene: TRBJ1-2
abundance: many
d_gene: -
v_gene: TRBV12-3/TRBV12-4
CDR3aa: CASSLGGGAGYGYTF
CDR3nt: TGTGCCAGCAGTCTGGGGGGGGGCGCCGGCTATGGCTACACCTTC

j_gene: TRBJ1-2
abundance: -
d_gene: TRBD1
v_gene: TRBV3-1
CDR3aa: CASSQYGQGLYGYTF
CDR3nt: TGTGCCAGCAGCCAATACGGACAGGGTCTATATGGCTACACCTTC

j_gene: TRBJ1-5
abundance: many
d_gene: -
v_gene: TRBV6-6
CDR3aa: CASSHHHRGQRALLSNQPQHF
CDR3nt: TGTGCCAGCAGTCATCACCATCGTGGACAACGCGCCTTACTTAGCAATCAGCCCCAGCATTTT

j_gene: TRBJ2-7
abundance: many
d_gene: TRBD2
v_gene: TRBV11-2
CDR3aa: CASSTGGDGAYEQYF
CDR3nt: TGTGCCAGCAGCACGGGGGGAGACGGGGCCTACGAGCAGTACTTC

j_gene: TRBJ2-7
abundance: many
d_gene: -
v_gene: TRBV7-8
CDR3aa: CASSLDTFQQYF
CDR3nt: TGTGCCAGCAGCTTAGATACTTTCCAGCAGTACTTC

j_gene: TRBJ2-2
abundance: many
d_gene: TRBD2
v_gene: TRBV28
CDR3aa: CASKRWLAGVGNTGELFF
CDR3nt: TGTGCCAGCAAACGATGGCTAGCGGGAGTTGGAAACACCGGGGAGCTGTTTTTT

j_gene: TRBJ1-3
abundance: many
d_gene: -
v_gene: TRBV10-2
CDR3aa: CASSEWVNTIYF
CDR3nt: TGCGCCAGCAGTGAATGGGTAAACACCATATATTTT

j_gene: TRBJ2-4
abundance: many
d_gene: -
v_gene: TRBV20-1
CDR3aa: CSARDFGNLAKNIQYF
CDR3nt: TGCAGTGCTAGAGATTTTGGCAACTTAGCCAAAAACATTCAGTACTTC

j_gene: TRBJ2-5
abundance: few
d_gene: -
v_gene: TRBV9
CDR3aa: CASSVNLRETQYF
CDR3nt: TGTGCCAGCAGCGTAAATCTGAGGGAGACCCAGTACTTC

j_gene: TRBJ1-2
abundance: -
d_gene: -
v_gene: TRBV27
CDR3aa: CASRSAATNYGYTF
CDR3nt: TGTGCCAGCCGTTCCGCCGCTACTAACTATGGCTACACCTTC

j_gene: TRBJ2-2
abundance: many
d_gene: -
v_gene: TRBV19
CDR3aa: CASSLDRTATGELFF
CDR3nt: TGTGCCAGTAGCCTGGACAGAACCGCCACCGGGGAGCTGTTTTTT

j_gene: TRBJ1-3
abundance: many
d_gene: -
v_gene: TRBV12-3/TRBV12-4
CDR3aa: CASSLAPPGNTIYF
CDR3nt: TGTGCCAGCAGTTTAGCCCCTCCAGGAAACACCATATATTTT

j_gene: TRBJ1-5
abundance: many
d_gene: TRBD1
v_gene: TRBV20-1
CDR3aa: CSGRDRDNQPQHF
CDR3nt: TGCAGTGGCCGGGACAGGGATAATCAGCCCCAGCATTTT

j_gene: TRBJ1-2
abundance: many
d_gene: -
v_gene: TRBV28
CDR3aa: CASSLGVREGYTF
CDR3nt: TGTGCCAGCAGTTTAGGTGTCCGCGAGGGCTACACCTTC